This entry is about one TCR beta chain. The sample is drawn from a study of blood T cell repertoires in COVID-19. The CDR3 consists of 13 residues. The ends were cut back, 4 bases at V and 2 bases at J, with 8 bases in the middle. In the authors' methods: Amplification of reference gene primers provided the estimated nucleated cell counts. Clones were read by immunoSEQ multiplex PCR, and TCRdb kept only the in-frame ones, dropping some. V and J calls and clone size are given by that table; D and trimming were obtained from the DNA. Of roughly 97,000 clones listed, more than 75% are singletons. Sequenced input: peripheral blood. The chain has TRBV12-3 or TRBV12-4 and TRBJ1-2; maybe TRBD1 (6 bases). The sequence came from a man in his 60s with acute or convalescent COVID-19. In nucleotides, the CDR3 is TGTGCCAGCAGTTACGGGACAAACTATGGCTACACCTTC. Its protein is CASSYGTNYGYTF.